Each of the 9 T cell receptor beta chains below was sequenced from the same sample in a study of blood T cell repertoires in COVID-19. Measured with immunoSEQ multiplex PCR; TCRdb has only the in-frame clones, and not every one. Here the sample spans 140,000 to 150,000 clones, roughly 88% being singletons. The sample taken for sequencing was peripheral blood. These receptors were taken from a woman aged 55-70 years with COVID-19, enrolled during active disease.

J is TRBJ2-2 and V is TRBV6-5; tentatively, D is TRBD1 (5 bases). The germline gives CDR1 MNHEY, CDR2 SVGAGI. This CDR3 comprises 13 residues. Trimming pared 2 bases from V and 6 bases from J, leaving 7 bases between. The CDR3 is CASSYQGAGELFF. The DNA of the CDR3 is TGTGCCAGCAGTTACCAGGGCGCCGGGGAGCTGTTTTTT.

V and J are TRBV19 and TRBJ1-5; 9 positions agree with TRBD1. The CDR3 has 22 amino acids. Trimming at V came to 3 bases and at J to 0 bases, leaving 21 bases not matched to a gene. The germline gives CDR1 LNHDA, CDR2 SQIVND (reference sequence). DNA for the CDR3: TGTGCCAGTAGTATTAATCGGTTAGAGACAGGGGGACAGCAATATAGCAATCAGCCCCAGCATTTT. Translating gives CASSINRLETGGQQYSNQPQHF.

CDR3 in amino acids: CASSSRDTYIQYF. The DNA of the CDR3 is TGTGCCAGCAGCTCCCGGGACACCTACATTCAGTACTTC. The chain combines TRBV7-9 with TRBJ2-4; a weak D match, TRBD1 (6 bases). This CDR3 comprises 13 residues. V shed 4 bases and J shed 8 bases, with 12 bases lying between them. The germline CDR1 and CDR2 sequences are SEHNR and FQNEAQ (reference sequence). The full variable domain, with the rest looked up from reference TRBV7-9 and TRBJ2-4, is DTGVSQNPRHKITKRGQNVTFRCDPISEHNRLYWYRQTLGQGPEFLTYFQNEAQLEKSRLLSDRFSAERPKGSFSTLEIQRTEQGDSAMYLCASSSRDTYIQYFGAGTRLSVL.

J is TRBJ1-2 and V is TRBV5-6; no reliable D call. V lost 4 bases to trimming and J lost 2 bases, with 15 bases between them. This CDR3 region has 15 residues. Germline V gene lookup returns CDR1 SGHDT and CDR2 YYEEEE. As DNA, the CDR3 is TGTGCCAGCAGCCACCCTACAGAGCTGAACTATGGCTACACCTTC. It codes for CASSHPTELNYGYTF. Variable domain in full (rest from reference TRBV5-6 and TRBJ1-2): DAGVTQSPTHLIKTRGQQVTLRCSPKSGHDTVSWYQQALGQGPQFIFQYYEEEERQRGNFPDRFSGHQFPNYSSELNVNALLLGDSALYLCASSHPTELNYGYTFGSGTRLTVV.

With regard to this clone: Other nucleotide sequences from this sample produce the same CDR3. This sequence joins TRBV5-1 and TRBJ2-2, with TRBD2 matching 8 bases. Germline V gives CDR1 SGHRS, CDR2 YFSETQ. This CDR3 comprises 15 residues. Germline trimming cut 0 bases from V and 4 bases from J; bases unmatched to any gene: 2. For the CDR3, the DNA is TGCGCCAGCAGCTTGGGCGCGGGGGGCACCGGGGAGCTGTTTTTT. Translation gives CASSLGAGGTGELFF.

This clone was found a few times. The chain has TRBV18 and TRBJ1-5, with TRBD1 identical over 7 bases. The V segment lost 4 bases and the J segment 3 bases; nucleotides outside the gene matches: 6. The CDR3 runs 15 residues. Germline values: CDR1 KGHSH, CDR2 LQKENI. CDR3 sequence (DNA): TGTGCCAGCTCACGAGGACAGGTTCTCAATCAGCCCCAGCATTTT. The encoded protein is CASSRGQVLNQPQHF.

Turning to this clone: Other DNA sequences within the sample encode an identical CDR3. This rearrangement joins TRBV9 to TRBJ2-5, with 10 bases that match TRBD2. Trimming took 0 bases from V and 3 from J; bases not matched to a gene: 2. Germline loops: CDR1 SGDLS, CDR2 YYNGEE. This CDR3 region has 15 residues. The CDR3 here is CASSVGLAGEETQYF. CDR3 DNA: TGTGCCAGCAGCGTAGGGCTAGCGGGGGAAGAGACCCAGTACTTC.

The rearrangement uses TRBV4-2 and TRBJ1-1; 8 nucleotides agree with TRBD1. This CDR3 contains 17 residues. J gave up 2 bases and V 5 bases, and 13 bases lay outside the gene matches. The V gene's germline CDR1 is LGHNA and CDR2 YNFKEQ. CDR3 residues: CASSTHPGRGLNTEAFF. The CDR3 DNA reads as TGTGCCAGCAGCACCCACCCCGGCAGGGGGCTTAACACTGAAGCTTTCTTT.

The rearrangement joins TRBV10-3 to TRBJ2-2; 7 nucleotides line up with TRBD2. Per the germline V gene, CDR1 is ENHRY and CDR2 is SYGVKD. This CDR3 spans 14 amino acids. V lost 6 bases and J lost 3; bases outside the gene matches: 4. The CDR3 loop reads CAISRGRDTGELFF. The CDR3 DNA reads as TGTGCCATCAGCCGGGGGAGGGACACCGGGGAGCTGTTTTTT.